Below, 20 T cell receptor beta chains from the same sample are listed, as sequenced in a study of follicular helper T cells after annual influenza vaccination. Time point in this sample: 2014-2015 season, pre-vaccination. This table comes from immunoSEQ multiplex PCR, and its TCRdb copy is limited to in-frame clones, with some not included. The profile shows 13,000 to 15,000 clones, almost 85% of them singletons. This specimen consisted of CXCR5- memory CD4+ T cells sorted from blood, obtained on the day of influenza vaccination. Receptors originate from an adult who received the influenza vaccine.

The chain combines TRBV6-5 with TRBJ2-1; D gene unclear. CDR3 length equals 16 residues. Germline CDR1 is MNHEY and CDR2 is SVGAGI. Trimming pared 2 bases from V and 6 bases from J, leaving 17 bases between. The CDR3: CASSYQDPGSPNEQFF. For the CDR3, the DNA is TGTGCCAGCAGTTACCAAGATCCGGGTTCTCCCAATGAGCAGTTCTTC.

The chain joins TRBV29-1 to TRBJ1-4, with D tentatively TRBD1 (6 bases). CDR1 is SQVTM and CDR2 is ANQGSEA in the germline V gene. This CDR3 comprises 13 residues. V was pared by 6 bases and J by 8 bases, with 16 bases between. In DNA form, the CDR3 reads TGCAGCGTATCCGGGACACCACGAGAAAAACTGTTTTTT. Amino acid sequence: CSVSGTPREKLFF.

This chain links TRBV5-4 with TRBJ1-1; D remains ambiguous. Germline V gene data show CDR1 as SGHNT and CDR2 as YYREEE (reference sequence). The CDR3 contains 11 residues. The V and J ends lost 2 bases and 4 bases respectively, with 3 bases between them. CDR3 nucleotide sequence: TGTGCCAGCAGCTTACGCACTGAAGCTTTCTTT. It specifies CASSLRTEAFF. The whole variable domain, filled in from reference TRBV5-4 and TRBJ1-1, reads ETGVTQSPTHLIKTRGQQVTLRCSSQSGHNTVSWYQQALGQGPQFIFQYYREEENGRGNFPPRFSGLQFPNYSSELNVNALELDDSALYLCASSLRTEAFFGQGTRLTVV.

This clone was seen a single time. The chain is built from TRBV4-1 and TRBJ2-1; 8 nucleotides line up with TRBD2. CDR1 is MGHRA and CDR2 is YSYEKL in the germline V gene. This CDR3 region has 16 residues. Trimming cost V 0 bases and J 11 bases; bases outside gene matches: 12. CDR3 protein: CASSQDWGRGGPQQFF. CDR3 DNA: TGCGCCAGCAGCCAAGATTGGGGCCGGGGGGGCCCCCAGCAGTTCTTC.

The chain joins TRBV11-2 to TRBJ2-2; D unclear. This CDR3 is built from 14 residues. Between the trimmed V and J ends, which lost 2 bases and 7 bases, there was a span of 11 bases. Per the germline V gene, CDR1 is SGHAT and CDR2 is FQNNGV. DNA for the CDR3: TGTGCCAGCAGCTTAACCCGGAGTAGCGGGGAGCTGTTTTTT. This codes for CASSLTRSSGELFF.

This clone was recorded only once. This chain joins TRBV10-3 and TRBJ1-1, with unresolved D. This CDR3 contains 15 residues. Per germline, CDR1 ENHRY and CDR2 SYGVKD. Trimming pared 0 bases from V and 0 bases from J, leaving 8 bases between. The CDR3: CAISESQRVNTEAFF. CDR3 sequence (DNA): TGTGCCATCAGTGAGTCTCAGAGAGTGAACACTGAAGCTTTCTTT.

The chain links TRBV6-5 to TRBJ1-1; D unclear. The CDR3 runs to 12 residues. V was cut by 7 bases and J by 1 base, with 7 bases left in between. The germline V gene has CDR1 MNHEY and CDR2 SVGAGI. The CDR3 region has the DNA TGTGCCAGCAAACGAAGGAACACTGAAGCTTTCTTT. Translation: CASKRRNTEAFF.

The chain has TRBV5-1 and TRBJ1-6; D is ambiguous. The V end was cut by 0 bases, the J end by 9 bases, with 7 bases between. This CDR3 region has 13 residues. CDR1 is SGHRS, CDR2 YFSETQ, per germline. Here the CDR3 DNA reads TGCGCCAGCAGCTTGGAAGGGATTTCACCCCTCCACTTT. This codes for CASSLEGISPLHF.

The chain uses TRBV19 and TRBJ2-1, with D perhaps TRBD1 (8 bases). Trimming stripped 7 bases from V and 2 bases from J, with 21 bases between. The V gene's germline CDR1 is LNHDA and CDR2 SQIVND (reference sequence). The CDR3 has 17 amino acids. The CDR3 here is CASTPRGGQVTYNEQFF. The CDR3 DNA reads as TGTGCCAGTACTCCACGCGGGGGACAGGTAACCTACAATGAGCAGTTCTTC. The whole variable domain, remainder taken from reference TRBV19 and TRBJ2-1, is DGGITQSPKYLFRKEGQNVTLSCEQNLNHDAMYWYRQDPGQGLRLIYYSQIVNDFQKGDIAEGYSVSREKKESFPLTVTSAQKNPTAFYLCASTPRGGQVTYNEQFFGPGTRLTVL.

V and J are TRBV10-1 and TRBJ1-5, with 7 bases matching TRBD1. V lost 8 bases to trimming and J lost 4 bases; unmatched junction nucleotides: 14. The CDR3 consists of 16 residues. The germline V gene has CDR1 WNHNN and CDR2 SYGVQD (reference sequence). In nucleotides, the CDR3 is TGCGCCAGCCGCAAATGGACTCGGGACAGAAATCAGCCCCAGCATTTT. It encodes CASRKWTRDRNQPQHF.

This clone has a single count. J is TRBJ1-5 and V is TRBV10-2; TRBD1 aligns across 7 bases. CDR1 and CDR2 from the germline V gene are WSHSY and SAAADI. After removal of 3 bases from V and 7 bases from J, the junction contained 6 bases not matched to a gene. This CDR3 spans 14 amino acids. The CDR3 sequence: CASSDTGAQQPQHF. In nucleotides, the CDR3 is TGCGCCAGCAGTGACACAGGGGCACAACAGCCCCAGCATTTT.

The chain is built from TRBV5-5 and TRBJ2-3; TRBD2 aligns across 11 bases. This CDR3 spans 16 amino acids. The V gene end was trimmed by 1 base and the J gene end by 1 base; junction bases not matched to a gene: 2. Germline V gene lookup returns CDR1 SGHKS and CDR2 YYEKEE (reference sequence). The chain's CDR3 is CASSLLAGGGTDTQYF. The CDR3 DNA reads as TGTGCCAGCAGCTTGCTAGCGGGGGGTGGCACAGATACGCAGTATTTT.

This clone was detected a few times. This chain connects TRBV27 to TRBJ1-6, with D perhaps TRBD1 (5 bases). CDR1 is MNHEY and CDR2 is SMNVEV in the germline V gene (reference sequence). The CDR3 runs to 14 residues. V was pared by 3 bases and J by 7 bases, with 10 bases between. The CDR3 region is CASSFAGYNSPLHF. CDR3 DNA: TGTGCCAGCAGTTTCGCAGGGTACAATTCACCCCTCCACTTT.

The V and J genes are TRBV4-3 and TRBJ1-2, with D possibly matching TRBD1 (6 bases). Trimming removed 4 bases at V and 3 bases at J, with 15 bases between. The CDR3 has 15 residues. Germline assignment: CDR1 LGHNA and CDR2 YSLEER. This CDR3 reads CASSPLGASDYGYTF. CDR3 nucleotides: TGCGCCAGCAGCCCCCTGGGGGCGTCTGACTATGGCTACACCTTC.

Here the CDR3 reads CASSPIGEKLFF. The CDR3 nucleotides read TGTGCCAGCAGCCCCATAGGGGAAAAACTGTTTTTT. The gene calls are TRBV4-2 and TRBJ1-4; D unresolved. CDR1 LGHNA and CDR2 YNFKEQ come from the germline V gene. This CDR3 spans 12 amino acids. Trimming shortened V by 4 bases and J by 8 bases, and 8 bases separated the two germline ends.

This clone was observed a single time. The chain couples TRBV30 to TRBJ1-2; D ambiguous. CDR3 length: 11 amino acids. The V gene lost 5 bases and the J gene lost 8 bases, with 12 bases spanning the gap. CDR1 and CDR2 from the germline V gene are GTSNPN and SVGIG (reference sequence). CDR3 in amino acids: CAWEKTGGYTF. CDR3 DNA: TGTGCCTGGGAAAAAACGGGCGGCTACACCTTC.

V and J are TRBV6-1 and TRBJ2-5; 8 positions match TRBD2. Losses at the gene ends were 0 bases for V and 5 bases for J; bases not matched to a gene: 11. The CDR3 runs to 17 residues. Germline CDR1 and CDR2: MNHNS and SASEGT. CDR3 bases: TGTGCCAGCAGTGAAGCGCTTCTTACAGCGGGGGACGAGACCCAGTACTTC. It encodes CASSEALLTAGDETQYF.

The rearrangement uses TRBV5-4 and TRBJ1-2; D is uncertain. The germline CDR1 and CDR2 sequences are SGHNT and YYREEE (reference sequence). Trimming removed 6 bases from V and 6 bases from J, with 18 bases in between. CDR3 length: 14 amino acids. The CDR3 is CASTSMGSRDGYTF. CDR3 in DNA: TGTGCCAGCACCTCTATGGGGAGTCGGGATGGCTACACCTTC.

This sequence joins TRBV18 and TRBJ1-1; D not resolved. The CDR3 consists of 13 residues. The germline V gene has CDR1 KGHSH and CDR2 LQKENI. V was shortened by 0 bases and J by 3 bases, with 5 bases between the two germline ends. CDR3 loop: CASSPPEDTEAFF. The CDR3 DNA reads as TGTGCCAGCTCACCACCGGAGGACACTGAAGCTTTCTTT.

The rearrangement joins TRBV11-1 to TRBJ2-3, with 9 bases fitting TRBD2. The CDR3 is 17 amino acids. Germline CDR1 SGHAT, CDR2 FQDESV (reference sequence). V was pared by 1 base and J by 7 bases, with 12 bases of the junction left unmatched. The CDR3 is CASSLVPGVLAGNTQYF. CDR3 nucleotide sequence: TGTGCCAGCAGCTTAGTTCCCGGGGTGCTAGCGGGGAATACGCAGTATTTT.